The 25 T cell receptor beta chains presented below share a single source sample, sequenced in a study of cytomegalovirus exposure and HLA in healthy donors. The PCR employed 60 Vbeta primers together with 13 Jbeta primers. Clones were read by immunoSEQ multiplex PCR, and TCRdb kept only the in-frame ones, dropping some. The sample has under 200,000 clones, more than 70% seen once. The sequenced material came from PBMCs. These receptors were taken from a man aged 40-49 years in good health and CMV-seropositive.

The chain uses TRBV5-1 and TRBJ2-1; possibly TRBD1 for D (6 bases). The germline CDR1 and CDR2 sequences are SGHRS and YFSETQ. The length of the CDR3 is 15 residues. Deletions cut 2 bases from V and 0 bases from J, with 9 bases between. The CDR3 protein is CASSLQGSSYNEQFF. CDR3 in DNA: TGCGCCAGCAGCTTACAGGGCAGCTCCTACAATGAGCAGTTCTTC.

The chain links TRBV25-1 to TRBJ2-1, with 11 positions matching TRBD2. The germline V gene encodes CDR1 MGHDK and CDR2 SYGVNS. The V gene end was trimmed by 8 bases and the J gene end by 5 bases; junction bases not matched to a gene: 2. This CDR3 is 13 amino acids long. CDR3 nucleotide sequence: TGTGCCAGCTGGGGACTAGCGGACAATGAGCAGTTCTTC. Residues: CASWGLADNEQFF.

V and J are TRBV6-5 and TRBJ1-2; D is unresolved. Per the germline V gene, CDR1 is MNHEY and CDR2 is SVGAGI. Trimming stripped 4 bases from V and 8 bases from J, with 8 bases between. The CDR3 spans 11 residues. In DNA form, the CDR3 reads TGTGCCAGCAGTTCAAGCTCCGGCTACACCTTC. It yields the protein CASSSSSGYTF.

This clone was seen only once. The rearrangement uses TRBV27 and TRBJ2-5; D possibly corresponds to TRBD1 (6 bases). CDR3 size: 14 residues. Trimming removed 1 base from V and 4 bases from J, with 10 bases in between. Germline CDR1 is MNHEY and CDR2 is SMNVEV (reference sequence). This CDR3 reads CASSLFTGSETQYF. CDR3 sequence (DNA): TGTGCCAGCAGTTTATTCACAGGGTCAGAGACCCAGTACTTC.

CDR3 nucleotide sequence: TGCAGCGTGACCAGAGACAGGAACACTGAAGCTTTCTTT. Protein: CSVTRDRNTEAFF. The chain uses TRBV29-1 and TRBJ1-1, with a possible D match to TRBD1 (5 bases). The CDR3 extends over 13 amino acids. V lost 6 bases, J lost 1 base, and 12 bases lay in between. CDR1 is SQVTM and CDR2 is ANQGSEA in the germline V gene.

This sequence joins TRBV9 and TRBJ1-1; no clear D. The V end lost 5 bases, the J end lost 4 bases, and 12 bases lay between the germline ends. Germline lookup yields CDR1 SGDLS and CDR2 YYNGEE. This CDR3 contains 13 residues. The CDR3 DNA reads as TGTGCCAGCAGGGGCATAGGTGGCACTGAAGCTTTCTTT. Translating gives CASRGIGGTEAFF. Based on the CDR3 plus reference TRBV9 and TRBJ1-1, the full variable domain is DSGVTQTPKHLITATGQRVTLRCSPRSGDLSVYWYQQSLDQGLQFLIQYYNGEERAKGNILERFSAQQFPDLHSELNLSSLELGDSALYFCASRGIGGTEAFFGQGTRLTVV.

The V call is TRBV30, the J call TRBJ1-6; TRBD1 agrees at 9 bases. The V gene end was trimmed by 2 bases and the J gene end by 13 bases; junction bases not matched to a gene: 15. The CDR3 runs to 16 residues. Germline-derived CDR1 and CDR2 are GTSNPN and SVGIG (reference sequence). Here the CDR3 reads CAWSILKAGTGKPLHF. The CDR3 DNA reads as TGTGCCTGGAGTATCTTAAAAGCCGGGACAGGGAAGCCCCTCCACTTT.

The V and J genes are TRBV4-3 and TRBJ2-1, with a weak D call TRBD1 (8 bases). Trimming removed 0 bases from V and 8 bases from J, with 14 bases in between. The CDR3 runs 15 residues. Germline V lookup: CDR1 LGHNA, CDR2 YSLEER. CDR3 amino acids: CASSQDTGGGDEQFF. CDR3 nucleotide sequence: TGCGCCAGCAGCCAAGATACAGGGGGAGGGGATGAGCAGTTCTTC.

The CDR3, as DNA: TGCAGCGTTGACAGGACAGGTAACTCCTACGAGCAGTACTTC. Amino acid sequence: CSVDRTGNSYEQYF. This sequence joins TRBV29-1 and TRBJ2-7; 7 bases match TRBD1. After removal of 3 bases from V and 0 bases from J, the junction contained 5 bases not matched to a gene. This CDR3 comprises 14 residues. Germline CDR1 reads SQVTM; CDR2 reads ANQGSEA.

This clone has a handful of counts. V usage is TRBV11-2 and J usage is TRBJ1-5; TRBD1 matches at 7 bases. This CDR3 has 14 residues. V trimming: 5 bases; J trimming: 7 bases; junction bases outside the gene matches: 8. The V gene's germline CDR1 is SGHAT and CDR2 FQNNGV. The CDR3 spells CASSGGTVGQPQHF. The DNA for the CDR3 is TGTGCCAGCAGCGGTGGGACAGTGGGACAGCCCCAGCATTTT.

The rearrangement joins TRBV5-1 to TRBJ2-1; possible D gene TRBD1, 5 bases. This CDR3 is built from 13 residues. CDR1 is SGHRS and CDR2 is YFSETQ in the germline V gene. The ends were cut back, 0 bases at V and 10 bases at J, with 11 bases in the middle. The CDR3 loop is CASSLEGRVEQFF. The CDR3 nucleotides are TGCGCCAGCAGCTTGGAGGGCAGGGTAGAGCAGTTCTTC.

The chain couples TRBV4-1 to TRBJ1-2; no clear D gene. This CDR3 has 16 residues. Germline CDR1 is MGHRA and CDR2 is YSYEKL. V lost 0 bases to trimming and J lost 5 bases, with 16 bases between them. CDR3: CASSQDPGSFVYGYTF. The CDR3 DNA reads TGCGCCAGCAGCCAAGATCCCGGGTCCTTTGTGTATGGCTACACCTTC.

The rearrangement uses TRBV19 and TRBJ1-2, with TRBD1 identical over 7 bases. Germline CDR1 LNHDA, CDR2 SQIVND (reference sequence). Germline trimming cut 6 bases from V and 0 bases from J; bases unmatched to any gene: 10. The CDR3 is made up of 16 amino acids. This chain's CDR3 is CASSPQGGSPNYGYTF. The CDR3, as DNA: TGTGCCAGTAGCCCCCAAGGGGGCAGTCCTAACTATGGCTACACCTTC. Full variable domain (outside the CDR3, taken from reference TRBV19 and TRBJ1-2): DGGITQSPKYLFRKEGQNVTLSCEQNLNHDAMYWYRQDPGQGLRLIYYSQIVNDFQKGDIAEGYSVSREKKESFPLTVTSAQKNPTAFYLCASSPQGGSPNYGYTFGSGTRLTVV.

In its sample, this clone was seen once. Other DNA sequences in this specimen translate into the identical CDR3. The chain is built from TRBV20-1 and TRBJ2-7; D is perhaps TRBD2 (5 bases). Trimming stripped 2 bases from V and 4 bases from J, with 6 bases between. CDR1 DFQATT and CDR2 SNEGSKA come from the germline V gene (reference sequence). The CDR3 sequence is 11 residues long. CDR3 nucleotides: TGCAGTGCTAGATCGGGATACGAGCAGTACTTC. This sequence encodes CSARSGYEQYF.

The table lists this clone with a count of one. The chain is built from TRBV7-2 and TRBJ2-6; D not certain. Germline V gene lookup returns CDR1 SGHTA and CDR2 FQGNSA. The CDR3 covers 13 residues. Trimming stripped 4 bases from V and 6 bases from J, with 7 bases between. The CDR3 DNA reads TGTGCCAGCAGCTCCCCCTCGGCCAACGTCCTGACTTTC. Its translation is CASSSPSANVLTF.

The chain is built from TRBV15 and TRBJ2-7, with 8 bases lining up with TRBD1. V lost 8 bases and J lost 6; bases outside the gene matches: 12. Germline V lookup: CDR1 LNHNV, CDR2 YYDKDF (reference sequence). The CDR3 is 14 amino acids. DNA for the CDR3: TGTGCCACCTCCCGGGACAGGCCCTCTCTCGAGCAGTACTTC. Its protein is CATSRDRPSLEQYF.

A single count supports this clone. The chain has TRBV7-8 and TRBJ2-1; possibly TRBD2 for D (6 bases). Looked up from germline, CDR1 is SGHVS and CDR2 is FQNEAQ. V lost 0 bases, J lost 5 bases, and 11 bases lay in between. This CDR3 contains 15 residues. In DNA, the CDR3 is TGTGCCAGCAGCTTAGCGGAGGGATACCACAATGAGCAGTTCTTC. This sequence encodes CASSLAEGYHNEQFF. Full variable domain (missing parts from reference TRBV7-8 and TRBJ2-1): GAGVSQSPRYKVAKRGQDVALRCDPISGHVSLFWYQQALGQGPEFLTYFQNEAQLDKSGLPSDRFFAERPEGSVSTLKIQRTQQEDSAVYLCASSLAEGYHNEQFFGPGTRLTVL.

In DNA form, the CDR3 reads TGCGCCAGCAGCTTGGGGGACAGTGCCGACTCGGAGACCCAGTACTTC. It specifies CASSLGDSADSETQYF. The chain recombines TRBV5-1 with TRBJ2-5; 7 bases line up with TRBD1. V shed 0 bases and J 5 bases; nucleotides not matched to a gene: 10. Germline CDR1 reads SGHRS; CDR2 reads YFSETQ. The length of the CDR3 is 16 residues.

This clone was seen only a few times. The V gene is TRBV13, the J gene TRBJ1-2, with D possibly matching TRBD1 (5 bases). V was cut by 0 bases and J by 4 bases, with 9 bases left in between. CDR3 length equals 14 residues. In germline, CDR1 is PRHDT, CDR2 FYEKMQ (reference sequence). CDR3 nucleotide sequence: TGTGCCAGCAGCTTAGGAGGGGAACTCTATGGCTACACCTTC. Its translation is CASSLGGELYGYTF.

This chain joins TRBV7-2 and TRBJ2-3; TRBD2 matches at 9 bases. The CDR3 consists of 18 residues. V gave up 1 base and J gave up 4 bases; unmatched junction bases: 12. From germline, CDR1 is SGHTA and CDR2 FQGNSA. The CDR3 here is CASSLGRVSGRRSDTQYF. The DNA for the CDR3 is TGTGCCAGCAGCTTAGGGAGGGTGAGCGGGAGGCGGTCAGATACGCAGTATTTT.

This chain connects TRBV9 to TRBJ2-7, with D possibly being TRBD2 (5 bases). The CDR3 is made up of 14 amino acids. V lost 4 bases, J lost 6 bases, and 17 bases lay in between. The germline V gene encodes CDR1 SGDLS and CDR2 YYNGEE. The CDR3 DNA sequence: TGTGCCAGCAGCCCGAGGGTACTGGGCGGCGAGCAGTACTTC. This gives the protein CASSPRVLGGEQYF.

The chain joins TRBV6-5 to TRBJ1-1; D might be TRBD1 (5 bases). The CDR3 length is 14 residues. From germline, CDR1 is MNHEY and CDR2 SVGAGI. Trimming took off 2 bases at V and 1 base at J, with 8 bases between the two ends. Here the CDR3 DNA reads TGTGCCAGCAGTTACGCAGGACAGAACACTGAAGCTTTCTTT. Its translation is CASSYAGQNTEAFF.

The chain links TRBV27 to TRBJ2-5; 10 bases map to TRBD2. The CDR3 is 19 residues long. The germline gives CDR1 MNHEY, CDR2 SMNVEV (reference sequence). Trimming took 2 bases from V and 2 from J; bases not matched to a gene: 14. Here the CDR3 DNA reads TGTGCCAGCAGTTTAGACTTCCGGACTAGCGGAAAAACTCAAGAGACCCAGTACTTC. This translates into CASSLDFRTSGKTQETQYF.

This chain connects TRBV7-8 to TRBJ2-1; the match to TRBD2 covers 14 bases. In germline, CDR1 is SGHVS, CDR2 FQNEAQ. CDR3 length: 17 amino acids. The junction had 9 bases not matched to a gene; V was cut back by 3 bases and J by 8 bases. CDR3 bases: TGTGCCAGCAGCTTCGGACTAGCGGGAGGTCTTTCCGATGAGCAGTTCTTC. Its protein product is CASSFGLAGGLSDEQFF.

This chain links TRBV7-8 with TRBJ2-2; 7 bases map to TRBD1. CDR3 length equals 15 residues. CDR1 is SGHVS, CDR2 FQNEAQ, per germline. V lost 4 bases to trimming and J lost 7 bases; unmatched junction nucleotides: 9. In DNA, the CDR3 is TGTGCCAGCAGCTCCACCCGACAGGGCCTCGGGGAGCTGTTTTTT. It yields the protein CASSSTRQGLGELFF.